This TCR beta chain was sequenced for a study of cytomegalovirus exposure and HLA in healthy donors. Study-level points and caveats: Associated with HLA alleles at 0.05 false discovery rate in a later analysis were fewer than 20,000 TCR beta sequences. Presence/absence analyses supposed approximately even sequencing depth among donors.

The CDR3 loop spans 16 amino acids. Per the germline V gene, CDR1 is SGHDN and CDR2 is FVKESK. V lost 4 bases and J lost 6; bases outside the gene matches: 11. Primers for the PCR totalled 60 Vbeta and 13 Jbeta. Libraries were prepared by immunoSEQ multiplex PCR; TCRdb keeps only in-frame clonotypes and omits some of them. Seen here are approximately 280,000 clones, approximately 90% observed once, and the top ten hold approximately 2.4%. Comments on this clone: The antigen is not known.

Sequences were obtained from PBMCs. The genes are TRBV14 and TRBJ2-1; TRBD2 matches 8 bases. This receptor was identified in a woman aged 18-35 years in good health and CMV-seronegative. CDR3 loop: CASSPVGTRWVNEQFF. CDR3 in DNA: TGTGCCAGCAGCCCCGTCGGGACTAGGTGGGTCAATGAGCAGTTCTTC. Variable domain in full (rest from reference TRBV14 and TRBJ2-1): EAGVTQFPSHSVIEKGQTVTLRCDPISGHDNLYWYRRVMGKEIKFLLHFVKESKQDESGMPNNRFLAERTGGTYSTLKVQPAELEDSGVYFCASSPVGTRWVNEQFFGPGTRLTVL.